These 5 T cell receptor beta chains came from one sample sequenced in a study of beta chain features in type 1 diabetes. These receptors have no identified antigens. Whole-study findings and limits: TCRB CDR3s were moderately but significantly shorter in Type 1 diabetes patients in all four CD4+ subsets.

The whole isolated RNA underwent reverse transcription, so sequencing captured expressed TCRB transcripts. Measured with immunoSEQ multiplex PCR; TCRdb has only the in-frame clones, and not every one. The data hold 680,000 or so clones, with around an eighth observed a single time. Material for sequencing was naive CD4+ T cells from blood. The receptors were sampled from a man in his late teens or twenties with type 1 diabetes.

The chain is built from TRBV9 and TRBJ2-5, with TRBD1 matching over 9 bases. V lost 3 bases, J lost 2 bases, and 5 bases stayed unmatched. This CDR3 contains 15 residues. The germline CDR1 and CDR2 sequences are SGDLS and YYNGEE. The CDR3 spells CASSARDRVQETQYF. CDR3 sequence (DNA): TGTGCCAGCAGCGCCCGGGACAGGGTACAAGAGACCCAGTACTTC. The complete variable domain, with remaining parts taken from reference TRBV9 and TRBJ2-5, reads DSGVTQTPKHLITATGQRVTLRCSPRSGDLSVYWYQQSLDQGLQFLIQYYNGEERAKGNILERFSAQQFPDLHSELNLSSLELGDSALYFCASSARDRVQETQYFGPGTRLLVL.

This clone was picked up a small number of times. In DNA form, the CDR3 reads TGTGCCAGCTCACCATTTTACGGGGGGACTAGCACAGATACGCAGTATTTT. This translates into CASSPFYGGTSTDTQYF. The chain has TRBV18 and TRBJ2-3, with 7 nucleotides matching TRBD2. Germline V CDR1 and CDR2: KGHSH, LQKENI. CDR3 size: 17 residues. With V trimmed by 2 bases and J by 0 bases, 8 bases remained unmatched.

The chain uses TRBV5-1 and TRBJ1-5; D is uncertain. Germline loops: CDR1 SGHRS, CDR2 YFSETQ. The CDR3 totals 13 residues. Trimming removed 4 bases at V and 7 bases at J, with 12 bases between. Here the CDR3 DNA reads TGCGCCAGCAGCCCTACTTTGGGGCAGCCCCAGCATTTT. Translation: CASSPTLGQPQHF.

The V and J genes are TRBV7-2 and TRBJ1-2; D is undetermined. Trimming removed 1 base at V and 4 bases at J, with 10 bases between. This CDR3 contains 14 residues. The germline gives CDR1 SGHTA, CDR2 FQGNSA. The CDR3 sequence is CASSLGGQPYGYTF. CDR3 in DNA: TGTGCCAGCAGCTTAGGTGGGCAGCCCTATGGCTACACCTTC.

This clone was detected only a few times. J is TRBJ1-2 and V is TRBV7-2, with 10 bases fitting TRBD1. The CDR3 has 13 residues. Unmatched junction bases numbered 4, after V lost 5 bases and J lost 7 bases. Per germline, CDR1 SGHTA and CDR2 FQGNSA. CDR3 coding DNA: TGTGCCAGCAGCACCGGGACAGGGGTTGGCTACACCTTC. Encoded protein: CASSTGTGVGYTF.